This TCR beta chain came from a study of blood T cells in healthy people across ages. For this clonotype: Its antigen is not known.

Primed by a sample-barcoded 5' primer and a J-beta primer mix, a second PCR proceeded for about 7 to 11 cycles. TCRdb re-derived calls from the 5' RACE reads in MiXCR, one entry per CDR3 protein. Of fewer than 1.5 million distinct CDR3 sequences in the sample, approximately 40% were seen once. Study-wide results and limits: Long-lived donors carried more naive CD4+ cells and greater diversity than aged donors.

Sample: blood. The origin of this receptor is a woman between 18 and 29 years old in good health.

CDR3 coding DNA: TGTGCCAGCAGCTTAGCCCTGGGGGGCGGTGGCTACACCTTC. As protein: CASSLALGGGGYTF. The rearrangement uses TRBV7-9 and TRBJ1-2; possibly TRBD1 for D (6 bases). CDR1 SEHNR and CDR2 FQNEAQ come from the germline V gene (reference sequence). This CDR3 spans 14 amino acids. Trimming cost V 0 bases and J 7 bases, with 12 bases left between them. The variable domain in full, with the rest retrieved from reference TRBV7-9 and TRBJ1-2, is DTGVSQNPRHKITKRGQNVTFRCDPISEHNRLYWYRQTLGQGPEFLTYFQNEAQLEKSRLLSDRFSAERPKGSFSTLEIQRTEQGDSAMYLCASSLALGGGGYTFGSGTRLTVV.